This TCR beta chain was retrieved from a study of blood T cell repertoires in COVID-19. Repertoires were generated with immunoSEQ multiplex PCR, while TCRdb's copy carries only in-frame clones and drops some. The sample yields some 120,000 clones, around 82% seen once. This clone was recorded only once. This TCR was recovered from a woman in her 30s who had recovered from COVID-19. The sample consisted of peripheral blood.

As DNA, the CDR3 is TGTGCCAGCAGTGAGCATGGAGGCACCGGGGAGCTGTTTTTT. Translated, it gives CASSEHGGTGELFF. This chain connects TRBV6-4 to TRBJ2-2; TRBD2 is a possible D gene (5 bases). The germline gives CDR1 MRHNA, CDR2 SNTAGT. V was clipped by 3 bases and J by 4 bases, with 9 bases between them. The CDR3 extends over 14 amino acids.